The clone carrying this T cell receptor beta chain is labeled medium-sized. The data belong to a study of early T cells in non-severe SARS-CoV-2 infection. The CDR3 length is 14 residues. V lost 2 bases to trimming and J lost 2 bases, with 10 bases between them. Germline CDR1 is SGHKS and CDR2 is YYEKEE (reference sequence). TCRdb used MiXCR to reprocess the 5' RACE reads, holding one entry per CDR3 protein. Here the sample spans about 130,000 distinct CDR3 sequences, about 16% being singletons. This chain joins TRBV5-5 and TRBJ1-2; possible D gene TRBD1, 6 bases. The sequence was collected from an adult who was a healthcare worker with PCR-confirmed SARS-CoV-2 infection or an uninfected control (not recorded which). What was sequenced was whole blood. CDR3 sequence reads: CASSFGQSNYGYTF. The CDR3 bases are TGTGCCAGCAGCTTTGGACAGTCAAACTATGGCTACACCTTC.